A selection of T cell receptor beta chains follows, all from one sample in a study of cytomegalovirus exposure and HLA in healthy donors. TCRdb's copy holds only in-frame clones and misses some; the assay was immunoSEQ multiplex PCR. Of approximately 140,000 clones in the sample, roughly 78% were seen once. The sequenced material came from PBMCs. These receptors came from a man aged 45-60 years in good health and CMV-seropositive. Both conserved end residues are part of each CDR3. The order of the fields is J gene, V gene, CDR3 protein.

>TRBJ2-5|TRBV30
CAWRDSGRRETQYF
>TRBJ1-5|TRBV7-9
CASSSGGVGQPQHF
>TRBJ2-5|TRBV6-5
CASSYWASGSGAQYF
>TRBJ2-4|TRBV29-1
CSPRGEGGAKNIQYF
>TRBJ2-7|TRBV27
CASSLSAGGNEQYF
>TRBJ2-5|TRBV6-5
CAIQRTGASQETQYF
>TRBJ2-1|TRBV9
CASSYGTSGDQFF
>TRBJ1-5|TRBV6-6
CASTGTGGQPQHF
>TRBJ2-7|TRBV7-9
CASSPTGNYEQYF
>TRBJ2-3|TRBV4-2
CASSQDSGDSVAGGFTDTQYF
>TRBJ2-1|TRBV5-1
CASSRTGGFSYNEQFF
>TRBJ1-4|TRBV6-5
CASSSGQGHEKLFF
>TRBJ2-5|TRBV7-9
CASSSTPGRGQETQYF
>TRBJ2-3|TRBV7-2
CASSAPGQRTDTQYF
>TRBJ2-1|TRBV10-2
CASGSGSYNEQFF
>TRBJ1-2|TRBV11-2
CASSSGTDTNYGYTF
>TRBJ1-3|TRBV7-8
CASSLRGTGKDTIYF
>TRBJ2-7|TRBV7-6
CASSPGTGNYEQYF
>TRBJ1-6|TRBV18
CASSPGQGSSNSPLHF
>TRBJ1-6|TRBV6-5
CASSRQGSGGSPLHF
>TRBJ2-1|TRBV27
CASSWGLAGAYNEQFF
>TRBJ1-6|TRBV6-1
CASSERGSPLHF
>TRBJ2-7|TRBV10-3
CAISEGGGPYEQYF